This is a list of T cell receptor beta chains from one sample in a study of blood T cell repertoires in COVID-19. Repertoires were generated with immunoSEQ multiplex PCR, while TCRdb's copy carries only in-frame clones and drops some. The table has roughly 410,000 clones, 89% seen once; the top ten hold more than 0.95%. Sequencing used peripheral blood. The source is a man aged 35-49 years with acute or convalescent COVID-19. The conserved cysteine and the conserved F or W are not part of the CDR3 here. Each record gives: V gene, J gene, CDR3 protein.

V: TRBV27
J: TRBJ2-2
CDR3: ASSLAGQTGELF

V: TRBV3-1/TRBV3-2
J: TRBJ1-2
CDR3: ASSQMISGGSGYT

V: TRBV29-1
J: TRBJ2-7
CDR3: SVVEGHRNEQY

V: TRBV6-5
J: TRBJ1-2
CDR3: ASTTSGREDGYT

V: TRBV2
J: TRBJ2-1
CDR3: ASSVQTGLRQQF

V: TRBV9
J: TRBJ2-7
CDR3: ASSARRGGDGYEQY

V: TRBV7-2
J: TRBJ2-7
CDR3: ASSLAGGGPLWEQY

V: TRBV7-3
J: TRBJ1-6
CDR3: ASSPGVENSPLH

V: TRBV15
J: TRBJ2-3
CDR3: ATSKDGLETQY

V: TRBV5-1
J: TRBJ1-1
CDR3: ASSRDYEGRRAF

V: TRBV11-2
J: TRBJ1-3
CDR3: ASSSTGSGNTIY

V: TRBV7-9
J: TRBJ1-5
CDR3: ASSSTDSNQPQH

V: TRBV4-1
J: TRBJ2-7
CDR3: ASSQAPTSGTFSYEQY

V: TRBV7-2
J: TRBJ1-2
CDR3: ASSLVRDRGLINYGYT

V: TRBV3-1/TRBV3-2
J: TRBJ2-7
CDR3: ASAGFYEQY

V: TRBV12-5
J: TRBJ1-1
CDR3: ASALEQGTEAF

V: TRBV7-2
J: TRBJ1-2
CDR3: ASSLRRQDYGYT

V: TRBV13
J: TRBJ1-4
CDR3: ASSLSGQGSGELF

V: TRBV27
J: TRBJ2-3
CDR3: ASSLRVGAGGSDTQY

V: TRBV3-1/TRBV3-2
J: TRBJ1-1
CDR3: ASSQVGARTEAF

V: TRBV2
J: TRBJ1-5
CDR3: ASMVGQGMGNQPQH

V: TRBV12-5
J: TRBJ1-2
CDR3: ASGLVVPTLYGYT

V: TRBV11-2
J: TRBJ2-1
CDR3: ASSLYTSGRGNEQF

V: TRBV30
J: TRBJ2-7
CDR3: AWSKGATYEQY

V: TRBV29-1
J: TRBJ1-1
CDR3: SVVQNTEAF

V: TRBV7-2
J: TRBJ2-7
CDR3: ASTATGTGGEQY

V: TRBV29-1
J: TRBJ1-1
CDR3: SVDRGGGNTEAF

V: TRBV23-1
J: TRBJ1-5
CDR3: ASSQSRSGDQPQH

V: TRBV6-5
J: TRBJ2-2
CDR3: ASGGIWGTGELF

V: TRBV4-1
J: TRBJ1-1
CDR3: ASSLPSMNTEAF

V: TRBV3-1/TRBV3-2
J: TRBJ1-3
CDR3: ASSEIPGGTGNTIY

V: TRBV27
J: TRBJ2-7
CDR3: ASSLWRTGQFYEQY

V: TRBV5-5
J: TRBJ1-6
CDR3: ASSFTGDGGSPLH

V: TRBV15
J: TRBJ1-5
CDR3: ATSIGQGDQPQH

V: TRBV19
J: TRBJ1-2
CDR3: ASRQGELANYGYT

V: TRBV27
J: TRBJ1-5
CDR3: ASSPRGDQPQH

V: TRBV9
J: TRBJ2-1
CDR3: ASSVGVNAYNEQF

V: TRBV27
J: TRBJ1-5
CDR3: ASGAAGDNQPQH

V: TRBV20-1
J: TRBJ2-1
CDR3: SASSGTPKNNEQF

V: TRBV6-6
J: TRBJ1-5
CDR3: ASSYLGRGNQPQH